The 2 T cell receptor beta chains presented below share a single source sample, sequenced in a study of siplizumab effects on memory and regulatory T cells. Assay: immunoSEQ multiplex PCR; the TCRdb copy retains only in-frame clones and omits some. Of some 100,000 clones listed, approximately 97% are singletons. Sequencing was carried out using naive CD4+ T cells sorted from blood. These TCRs come from a human donor in good health.

V usage is TRBV6-5 and J usage is TRBJ1-3, with TRBD1 as a possible D gene (6 bases). Trimming left V 2 bases short and J 0 bases short, with 8 bases between. Per germline, CDR1 MNHEY and CDR2 SVGAGI. The CDR3 extends over 15 amino acids. CDR3 nucleotides: TGTGCCAGCAGTTACCTCAGGGGCTCTGGAAACACCATATATTTT. This encodes CASSYLRGSGNTIYF.

The CDR3 DNA reads as TGTGCCAGCAGCTTAAAAACAGCTAGCGACTATAATTCACCCCTCCACTTT. This codes for CASSLKTASDYNSPLHF. The V call is TRBV5-4, the J call TRBJ1-6; D is unresolved. CDR1 and CDR2 from the germline V gene are SGHNT and YYREEE (reference sequence). V lost 2 bases and J 3 bases, leaving 15 bases between the germline ends. CDR3 length: 17 amino acids.